The rows below give T cell receptor beta chains drawn from one sample of a study of blood T cell repertoires in COVID-19. The protocol was immunoSEQ multiplex PCR, while the TCRdb copy is restricted to in-frame clones and leaves out a portion. The table includes approximately 210,000 clones, roughly 87% detected once. Specimen: PBMCs or T cells enriched from blood (not recorded which). All receptors derive from a man aged 30-40 years in a cohort exposed to, infected with or recovered from COVID-19 (not recorded which). CDR3s include the opening cysteine and the closing phenylalanine or tryptophan. The D gene is left open where the match is weak. Not all rows give a size; the values are once, few, many and, for expanded clones, a class.

J gene: TRBJ1-6; V gene: TRBV4-3; D gene: .; clone size: .; CDR3 protein: CASRQDSYNSPLHF; CDR3 DNA: TGCGCCAGCAGACAGGACTCCTATAATTCACCCCTCCACTTT
J gene: TRBJ1-1; V gene: TRBV28; D gene: TRBD1; clone size: once; CDR3 protein: CASSGRTGEAFF; CDR3 DNA: TGTGCCAGCAGTGGGCGGACAGGGGAAGCTTTCTTT
J gene: TRBJ2-2; V gene: TRBV5-1; D gene: .; clone size: once; CDR3 protein: CASSLEFSTGELFF; CDR3 DNA: TGCGCCAGCAGCTTGGAGTTTAGTACCGGGGAGCTGTTTTTT
J gene: TRBJ2-1; V gene: TRBV28; D gene: .; clone size: once; CDR3 protein: CASSLGRELVGEQFF; CDR3 DNA: TGTGCCAGCAGTTTGGGTCGGGAGCTGGTTGGAGAGCAGTTCTTC
J gene: TRBJ2-7; V gene: TRBV6-5; D gene: TRBD1; clone size: .; CDR3 protein: CASSSPGTALYEQYF; CDR3 DNA: TGTGCCAGCAGTTCCCCCGGGACAGCCCTCTACGAGCAGTACTTC
J gene: TRBJ1-1; V gene: TRBV24-1; D gene: .; clone size: once; CDR3 protein: CATSDLWQFRGTEAFF; CDR3 DNA: TGTGCCACCAGTGATTTGTGGCAGTTCAGGGGAACTGAAGCTTTCTTT
J gene: TRBJ2-7; V gene: TRBV5-1; D gene: TRBD2; clone size: once; CDR3 protein: CASSSLGEREGYEQYF; CDR3 DNA: TGCGCCAGCAGCTCGCTAGGAGAGCGGGAGGGATACGAGCAGTACTTC
J gene: TRBJ1-1; V gene: TRBV29-1; D gene: TRBD1; clone size: few; CDR3 protein: CSVDPEDRVGTEAFF; CDR3 DNA: TGCAGCGTTGACCCCGAGGACAGGGTGGGGACTGAAGCTTTCTTT
J gene: TRBJ2-2; V gene: TRBV5-1; D gene: TRBD1; clone size: .; CDR3 protein: CASSSSIGQGGTGELFF; CDR3 DNA: TGCGCCAGCAGCTCGTCAATAGGACAGGGTGGGACCGGGGAGCTGTTTTTT
J gene: TRBJ2-4; V gene: TRBV2; D gene: TRBD2; clone size: few; CDR3 protein: CASRTGLAGGRENIQYF; CDR3 DNA: TGTGCCAGCAGGACGGGACTAGCGGGAGGAAGGGAAAACATTCAGTACTTC
J gene: TRBJ1-1; V gene: TRBV7-8; D gene: .; clone size: .; CDR3 protein: CASSLDMNTEAFF; CDR3 DNA: TGTGCCAGCAGCCTAGATATGAACACTGAAGCTTTCTTT
J gene: TRBJ2-7; V gene: TRBV12-3/TRBV12-4; D gene: .; clone size: .; CDR3 protein: CASSHQGYEQYF; CDR3 DNA: TGTGCCAGCAGCCATCAGGGTTACGAGCAGTACTTC
J gene: TRBJ2-5; V gene: TRBV18; D gene: TRBD1; clone size: .; CDR3 protein: CASSQKQGSGETQYF; CDR3 DNA: TGTGCCAGCTCGCAAAAACAGGGGAGCGGAGAGACCCAGTACTTC
J gene: TRBJ2-7; V gene: TRBV5-4; D gene: TRBD2; clone size: .; CDR3 protein: CASSLGLAGPTENYEQYF; CDR3 DNA: TGTGCCAGCAGCTTGGGACTAGCGGGCCCAACCGAAAACTACGAGCAGTACTTC
J gene: TRBJ1-3; V gene: TRBV7-2; D gene: TRBD1; clone size: .; CDR3 protein: CASSSGQPGNTIYF; CDR3 DNA: TGTGCCAGCAGCTCGGGACAGCCAGGAAACACCATATATTTT
J gene: TRBJ1-5; V gene: TRBV9; D gene: TRBD1; clone size: .; CDR3 protein: CASSCRDRGGDSNQPQHF; CDR3 DNA: TGTGCCAGCAGCTGCCGGGACAGGGGAGGTGATAGCAATCAGCCCCAGCATTTT
J gene: TRBJ2-1; V gene: TRBV19; D gene: TRBD1; clone size: few; CDR3 protein: CASSFGRTGRVNEQFF; CDR3 DNA: TGTGCCAGTAGCTTTGGACGGACAGGGCGTGTAAATGAGCAGTTCTTC
J gene: TRBJ1-1; V gene: TRBV9; D gene: .; clone size: .; CDR3 protein: CASTQGGGLNTEAFF; CDR3 DNA: TGTGCCAGCACCCAAGGTGGGGGGTTGAACACTGAAGCTTTCTTT
J gene: TRBJ1-2; V gene: TRBV11-3; D gene: .; clone size: .; CDR3 protein: CASSLDPSGYGYTF; CDR3 DNA: TGTGCCAGCAGCTTAGATCCGTCGGGGTATGGCTACACCTTC
J gene: TRBJ1-6; V gene: TRBV10-3; D gene: TRBD1; clone size: .; CDR3 protein: CAISRADRGTSPLHF; CDR3 DNA: TGTGCCATCAGTCGGGCCGACAGGGGAACGTCACCCCTCCACTTT
J gene: TRBJ1-6; V gene: TRBV28; D gene: TRBD1; clone size: .; CDR3 protein: CATHSSTGGNNSPLHF; CDR3 DNA: TGTGCCACCCACTCGTCGACAGGGGGCAATAATTCACCCCTCCACTTT
J gene: TRBJ2-7; V gene: TRBV7-2; D gene: TRBD2; clone size: .; CDR3 protein: CASSVMVGAGVYEQYF; CDR3 DNA: TGTGCCAGCAGCGTAATGGTGGGAGCGGGAGTCTACGAGCAGTACTTC
J gene: TRBJ1-4; V gene: TRBV7-2; D gene: .; clone size: .; CDR3 protein: CASSLDRGIANEKLFF; CDR3 DNA: TGTGCCAGCAGCTTAGATCGGGGAATAGCTAATGAAAAACTGTTTTTT
J gene: TRBJ1-4; V gene: TRBV28; D gene: .; clone size: once; CDR3 protein: CASSLGGTGIFEKLFF; CDR3 DNA: TGTGCCAGCAGCCTGGGGGGGACCGGCATTTTTGAAAAACTGTTTTTT
J gene: TRBJ2-5; V gene: TRBV2; D gene: TRBD1; clone size: .; CDR3 protein: CASRQGQGEMETQYF; CDR3 DNA: TGTGCCAGCAGGCAGGGACAGGGAGAGATGGAGACCCAGTACTTC
J gene: TRBJ2-3; V gene: TRBV7-9; D gene: .; clone size: .; CDR3 protein: CASSHGLVDTQYF; CDR3 DNA: TGTGCCAGCAGCCACGGACTGGTAGATACGCAGTATTTT
J gene: TRBJ1-5; V gene: TRBV6-5; D gene: .; clone size: once; CDR3 protein: CASSLTIYSNQPQHF; CDR3 DNA: TGTGCCAGCAGTCTGACAATTTATAGCAATCAGCCCCAGCATTTT
J gene: TRBJ2-5; V gene: TRBV27; D gene: .; clone size: .; CDR3 protein: CASSARGTQYF; CDR3 DNA: TGTGCCAGCAGTGCCCGAGGGACCCAGTACTTC
J gene: TRBJ1-1; V gene: TRBV28; D gene: .; clone size: .; CDR3 protein: CATGKNTEAFF; CDR3 DNA: TGTGCCACGGGGAAAAACACTGAAGCTTTCTTT
J gene: TRBJ2-6; V gene: TRBV4-1; D gene: .; clone size: .; CDR3 protein: CASSQDEARSGANVLTF; CDR3 DNA: TGCGCCAGCAGCCAAGACGAGGCTCGCTCTGGGGCCAACGTCCTGACTTTC
J gene: TRBJ1-2; V gene: TRBV6-1; D gene: .; clone size: .; CDR3 protein: CASSEAILSGYGYTF; CDR3 DNA: TGTGCCAGCAGTGAAGCAATTTTGAGCGGATATGGCTACACCTTC
J gene: TRBJ1-4; V gene: TRBV6-5; D gene: TRBD1; clone size: .; CDR3 protein: CASTRDRSNEKLFF; CDR3 DNA: TGTGCCAGCACCAGGGACAGGAGTAATGAAAAACTGTTTTTT
J gene: TRBJ2-7; V gene: TRBV9; D gene: TRBD2; clone size: .; CDR3 protein: CASSVEPFIAGGYEQYF; CDR3 DNA: TGTGCCAGCAGCGTAGAACCGTTCATAGCGGGGGGTTACGAGCAGTACTTC
J gene: TRBJ2-7; V gene: TRBV28; D gene: TRBD2; clone size: .; CDR3 protein: CASSSAGGGTYEQYF; CDR3 DNA: TGTGCCAGCAGTTCAGCGGGAGGTGGGACCTACGAGCAGTACTTC
J gene: TRBJ2-1; V gene: TRBV24-1; D gene: .; clone size: .; CDR3 protein: CATSVPGIDEQFF; CDR3 DNA: TGTGCCACCAGTGTTCCAGGTATTGATGAGCAGTTCTTC
J gene: TRBJ2-1; V gene: TRBV15; D gene: TRBD2; clone size: .; CDR3 protein: CATGASGVPGNEQFF; CDR3 DNA: TGTGCCACCGGGGCTAGCGGGGTTCCGGGGAATGAGCAGTTCTTC
J gene: TRBJ2-1; V gene: TRBV10-3; D gene: TRBD2; clone size: few; CDR3 protein: CAIKASGSYNEQFF; CDR3 DNA: TGTGCCATCAAGGCTAGCGGGAGTTACAATGAGCAGTTCTTC
J gene: TRBJ1-2; V gene: TRBV2; D gene: .; clone size: .; CDR3 protein: CASSEARGLRGYTF; CDR3 DNA: TGTGCCAGCAGTGAAGCACGAGGTCTGCGCGGCTACACCTTC
J gene: TRBJ2-1; V gene: TRBV7-6; D gene: TRBD2; clone size: .; CDR3 protein: CASSQLAENSYNEQFF; CDR3 DNA: TGTGCCAGCAGCCAACTAGCGGAGAACTCCTACAATGAGCAGTTCTTC
J gene: TRBJ2-2; V gene: TRBV28; D gene: .; clone size: once; CDR3 protein: CASHHGTSNTGELFF; CDR3 DNA: TGTGCCAGCCACCATGGGACATCGAACACCGGGGAGCTGTTTTTT
J gene: TRBJ2-1; V gene: TRBV5-4; D gene: TRBD1; clone size: .; CDR3 protein: CASSLAGGKSYNEQFF; CDR3 DNA: TGTGCCAGCAGCTTGGCAGGGGGCAAGTCCTACAATGAGCAGTTCTTC
J gene: TRBJ2-3; V gene: TRBV28; D gene: TRBD1; clone size: .; CDR3 protein: CASALTGGGRGDTQYF; CDR3 DNA: TGTGCCAGCGCCCTGACAGGGGGAGGAAGGGGAGATACGCAGTATTTT
J gene: TRBJ1-2; V gene: TRBV27; D gene: TRBD1; clone size: .; CDR3 protein: CASAYQGGSTNYGYTF; CDR3 DNA: TGTGCCAGCGCCTATCAGGGGGGTTCAACTAACTATGGCTACACCTTC
J gene: TRBJ1-6; V gene: TRBV2; D gene: .; clone size: .; CDR3 protein: CASNEGVSSYNSPLHF; CDR3 DNA: TGTGCCAGCAACGAGGGGGTGAGCTCCTATAATTCACCCCTCCACTTT
J gene: TRBJ1-5; V gene: TRBV5-8; D gene: .; clone size: .; CDR3 protein: CASSPGEGRNQPQHF; CDR3 DNA: TGTGCCAGCAGCCCTGGGGAGGGGAGGAATCAGCCCCAGCATTTT
J gene: TRBJ2-5; V gene: TRBV2; D gene: TRBD1; clone size: .; CDR3 protein: CANIQGGTQYF; CDR3 DNA: TGTGCCAACATACAGGGGGGGACCCAGTACTTC
J gene: TRBJ1-1; V gene: TRBV19; D gene: .; clone size: .; CDR3 protein: CASSIVLQGATNTEAFF; CDR3 DNA: TGTGCCAGTAGTATAGTCCTACAGGGCGCCACGAACACTGAAGCTTTCTTT
J gene: TRBJ2-7; V gene: TRBV27; D gene: TRBD2; clone size: .; CDR3 protein: CASGISGITTYEQYF; CDR3 DNA: TGTGCCAGCGGAATAAGCGGGATCACTACCTACGAGCAGTACTTC
J gene: TRBJ1-5; V gene: TRBV10-3; D gene: .; clone size: .; CDR3 protein: CAISESAQGYQPQHF; CDR3 DNA: TGTGCCATCAGTGAGTCGGCACAGGGCTATCAGCCCCAGCATTTT
J gene: TRBJ1-2; V gene: TRBV3-1/TRBV3-2; D gene: .; clone size: .; CDR3 protein: CASSPGPVSNYGYTF; CDR3 DNA: TGTGCCAGCAGCCCAGGGCCCGTATCCAACTATGGCTACACCTTC
J gene: TRBJ2-2; V gene: TRBV24-1; D gene: TRBD1; clone size: .; CDR3 protein: CATSDLWVDGTGDSGELFF; CDR3 DNA: TGTGCCACCAGTGATTTGTGGGTCGATGGGACAGGGGACTCCGGGGAGCTGTTTTTT
J gene: TRBJ1-6; V gene: TRBV27; D gene: .; clone size: .; CDR3 protein: CASSLSSSRGSLHF; CDR3 DNA: TGTGCCAGCAGTTTATCGAGTAGTCGGGGATCCCTCCACTTT
J gene: TRBJ1-6; V gene: TRBV28; D gene: .; clone size: .; CDR3 protein: CASTLGLSPLHF; CDR3 DNA: TGTGCCAGCACTCTAGGTTTGTCACCCCTCCACTTT
J gene: TRBJ1-5; V gene: TRBV28; D gene: TRBD1; clone size: .; CDR3 protein: CASAIGKGALYQPQHF; CDR3 DNA: TGTGCCAGCGCCATTGGGAAGGGGGCTCTCTATCAGCCCCAGCATTTT
J gene: TRBJ2-7; V gene: TRBV21-1; D gene: .; clone size: once; CDR3 protein: CASSKGHEQYF; CDR3 DNA: TGTGCCAGCAGCAAGGGGCACGAGCAGTACTTC